The entry below describes one T cell receptor beta chain. V was cut by 2 bases and J by 2 bases, with 7 bases left in between. CDR1 is SGHTA and CDR2 is FQGTGA in the germline V gene. There are 13 residues in the CDR3. This entry is derived from a study of blood T cell repertoires in COVID-19. Sequencing used immunoSEQ multiplex PCR; TCRdb keeps in-frame clones, though not all of them. The data contain about 92,000 clones, about 78% of them seen just once; the ten biggest clones take up 8% to 9%. The sequence was collected from a man aged 45-65 years who had recovered from COVID-19. The sequencing sample was made of peripheral blood. The rearrangement links TRBV7-3 to TRBJ2-7, with D hard to call. CDR3 region: CASSLQATYEQYF. Written as DNA, the CDR3 is TGTGCCAGCAGCTTACAGGCAACCTACGAGCAGTACTTC.